The rows below give T cell receptor beta chains drawn from one sample of a study of Ad26.COV2.S vaccination and SARS-CoV-2 variants. Some clones are missing from TCRdb's copy, which holds only in-frame ones; the method was immunoSEQ multiplex PCR. The sample includes 380,000 or so clones, around nine tenths of them seen just once. The sequenced sample was peripheral blood, obtained in a trial of Ad26.COV2.S vaccine versus placebo. The receptors here all came from a person aged 18-65 years who received the Ad26.COV2.S COVID-19 vaccine or a placebo. The conserved cysteine and the conserved F or W are not part of the CDR3 here. Each record gives: V gene, clone size, CDR3 protein. Clone size is not always given. Where it is, it says once, few, many or a class for expanded clones.

>TRBV5-4|.
ASSLVGGTYEQY
>TRBV4-2|.
ASSQDGGTVAEQY
>TRBV10-1|.
AQGDTMSNQPQH
>TRBV12-3/TRBV12-4|.
ASIGRINTEAF
>TRBV5-1|.
ASSLATDTQY
>TRBV19|once
ASRAGTGGSPLH
>TRBV19|.
ASTGSGLWNYGYT
>TRBV18|.
ASSPPVAVPNDV
>TRBV6-6|.
ASSYGQGAGDTQY
>TRBV28|.
ASSFFGLAGLYNEQF
>TRBV7-3|.
ASSVHRDSGELF
>TRBV19|.
ASGPTGLAHNEQF
>TRBV3-1/TRBV3-2|.
ASSQALVSLDSPLH
>TRBV7-8|.
ASSLVGGEQF
>TRBV7-2|few
ASSRDRGPGYT
>TRBV5-8|.
ASSPGTTPNNEQF
>TRBV7-8|.
ASSLDVSGIAGELF
>TRBV7-2|.
ASSVQGDRNEQF
>TRBV5-1|once
ASRDLAGGSYEQF
>TRBV21-1|.
ASSTPGQGSYEQY
>TRBV10-2|.
ASSESTGVDYGYT
>TRBV14|.
ASSQDQQGISTEAF
>TRBV5-1|.
ASSFSDRNTEAF
>TRBV7-9|.
ASSITAGTGNEQF
>TRBV7-3|.
ASSLAGGGNEQF
>TRBV19|.
ASSTQGNQPQH
>TRBV27|.
ASSSGLAGAETQY
>TRBV9|.
ASSTYNEQF
>TRBV7-6|.
ASSLSGAYRVEKLF
>TRBV6-1|.
ASSDRVAGGAF
>TRBV30|.
AWSAPRLNYYEQY
>TRBV7-9|once
ASSLGSGQAQH
>TRBV6-2/TRBV6-3|.
ASSYSSPYEQY
>TRBV5-1|.
ASSLSTGPPLEEQY
>TRBV2|.
ASSAMPGGATEAF
>TRBV27|.
ASSLASGSSYEQY
>TRBV7-7|many
ASSLGGSTNEKLF
>TRBV9|.
ASSEGTGFGSQPQH
>TRBV7-2|.
ASSLIRGGLYEQY
>TRBV30|.
AWSVGRASYNEQF
>TRBV6-5|.
ASRSPGTTYEQY
>TRBV28|.
ASSFIPRPQH
>TRBV19|.
ASSMWTGNTGELF
>TRBV27|.
ASSSGLPGNYGYT
>TRBV18|.
ASSRQGANSPLH
>TRBV30|.
AWSALVTDTQY
>TRBV19|.
ASSSPFQGTLSTEAF
>TRBV9|.
ASSVDGSEYNEQF
>TRBV6-2/TRBV6-3|.
ASSWTSSYEQY
>TRBV5-1|.
ASRQTMNTEAF
>TRBV6-6|.
ASSYSQGATGYT
>TRBV18|.
ASSPPFGNQPQH